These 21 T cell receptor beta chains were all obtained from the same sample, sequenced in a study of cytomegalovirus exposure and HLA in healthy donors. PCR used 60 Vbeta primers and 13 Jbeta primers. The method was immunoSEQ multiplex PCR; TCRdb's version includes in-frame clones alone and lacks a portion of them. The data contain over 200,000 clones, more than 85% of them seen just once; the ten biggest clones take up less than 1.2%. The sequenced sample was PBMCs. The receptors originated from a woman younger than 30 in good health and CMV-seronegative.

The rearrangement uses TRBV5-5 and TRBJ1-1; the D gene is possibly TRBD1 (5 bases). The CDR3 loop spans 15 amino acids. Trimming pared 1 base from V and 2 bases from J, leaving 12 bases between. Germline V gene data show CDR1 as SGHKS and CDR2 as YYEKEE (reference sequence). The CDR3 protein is CASSLFGRVNTEAFF. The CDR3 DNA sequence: TGTGCCAGCAGCTTGTTCGGCAGGGTCAACACTGAAGCTTTCTTT.

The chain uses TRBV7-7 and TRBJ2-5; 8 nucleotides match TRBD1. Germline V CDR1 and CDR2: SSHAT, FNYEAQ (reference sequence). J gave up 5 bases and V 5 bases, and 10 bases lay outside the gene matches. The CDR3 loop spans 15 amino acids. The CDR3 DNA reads TGTGCCAGCAGCCCTTACAGGGGGGCTGGTGAGACCCAGTACTTC. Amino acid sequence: CASSPYRGAGETQYF.

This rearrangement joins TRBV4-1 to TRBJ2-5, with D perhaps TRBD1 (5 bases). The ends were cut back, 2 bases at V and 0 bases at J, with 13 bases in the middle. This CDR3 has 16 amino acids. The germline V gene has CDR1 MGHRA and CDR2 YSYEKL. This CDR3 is CASSQPGRRDQETQYF. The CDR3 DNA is TGCGCCAGCAGCCAACCCGGCCGCAGGGACCAAGAGACCCAGTACTTC.

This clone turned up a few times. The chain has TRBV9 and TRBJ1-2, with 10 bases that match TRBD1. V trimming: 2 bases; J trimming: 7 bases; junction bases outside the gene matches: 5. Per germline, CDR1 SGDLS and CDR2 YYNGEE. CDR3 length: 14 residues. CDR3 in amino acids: CASSVAGTGVGYTF. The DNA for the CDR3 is TGTGCCAGCAGCGTGGCCGGGACAGGGGTTGGCTACACCTTC.

This CDR3 reads CASSSSHRAYEQYF. As DNA, the CDR3 is TGTGCCAGCAGTTCCTCCCACAGAGCCTACGAGCAGTACTTC. The J gene is TRBJ2-7, the V gene TRBV27; D remains unclear. CDR3 size: 14 residues. Germline assignment: CDR1 MNHEY and CDR2 SMNVEV (reference sequence). V lost 4 bases to trimming and J lost 2 bases, with 12 bases between them.

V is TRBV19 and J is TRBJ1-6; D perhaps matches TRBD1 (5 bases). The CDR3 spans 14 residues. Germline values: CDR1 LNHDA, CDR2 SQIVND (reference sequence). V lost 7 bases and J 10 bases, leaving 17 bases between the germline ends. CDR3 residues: CASKGTGSRSPLHF. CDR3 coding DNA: TGTGCCAGTAAGGGCACAGGATCGCGATCACCCCTCCACTTT.

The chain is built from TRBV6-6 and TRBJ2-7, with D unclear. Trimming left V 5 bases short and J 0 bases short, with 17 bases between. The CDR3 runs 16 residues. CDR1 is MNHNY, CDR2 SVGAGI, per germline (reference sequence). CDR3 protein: CASSPLKVQDSYEQYF. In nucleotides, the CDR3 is TGTGCCAGCAGTCCCCTCAAGGTGCAGGACTCCTACGAGCAGTACTTC.

The CDR3 sequence is CASSPFAVDLQGTDTQYF. The CDR3 nucleotides read TGTGCCAGCTCACCGTTCGCGGTTGACCTACAAGGCACAGATACGCAGTATTTT. The chain is built from TRBV18 and TRBJ2-3; D ambiguous. Germline-derived CDR1 and CDR2 are KGHSH and LQKENI. Trimming cost V 3 bases and J 1 base, with 20 bases left between them. The CDR3 is made up of 18 amino acids.

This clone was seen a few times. Here the CDR3 DNA reads TGTGCCAGTAGTACTAGCGGAGCGGGAGAGACCCAGTACTTC. Translated, it gives CASSTSGAGETQYF. This chain connects TRBV19 to TRBJ2-5, with 7 bases fitting TRBD2. V was pared by 4 bases and J by 4 bases, with 6 bases of the junction left unmatched. CDR1 is LNHDA, CDR2 SQIVND, per germline (reference sequence). There are 14 residues in the CDR3.

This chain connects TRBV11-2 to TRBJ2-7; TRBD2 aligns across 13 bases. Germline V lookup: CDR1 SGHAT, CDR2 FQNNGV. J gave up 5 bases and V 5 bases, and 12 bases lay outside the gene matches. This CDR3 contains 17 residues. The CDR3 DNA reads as TGTGCCAGCAGCCCTCAACTAGCGGGAGGGCCGGGAAACGAGCAGTACTTC. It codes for CASSPQLAGGPGNEQYF.

The DNA for the CDR3 is TGTGCCAGCAGCGCGGGACTCCCATCGTACAATGAGCAGTTCTTC. Its translation: CASSAGLPSYNEQFF. This chain links TRBV9 with TRBJ2-1; tentative D call: TRBD2 (6 bases). Germline loops: CDR1 SGDLS, CDR2 YYNGEE. The CDR3 length is 15 residues. V was trimmed by 3 bases and J by 4 bases, leaving 14 bases between them.

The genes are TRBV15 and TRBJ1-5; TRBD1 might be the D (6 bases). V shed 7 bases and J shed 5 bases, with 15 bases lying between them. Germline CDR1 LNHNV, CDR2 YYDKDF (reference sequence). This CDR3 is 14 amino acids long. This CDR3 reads CATTQTGTHQPQHF. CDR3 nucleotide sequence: TGTGCCACCACCCAAACAGGGACCCATCAGCCCCAGCATTTT.

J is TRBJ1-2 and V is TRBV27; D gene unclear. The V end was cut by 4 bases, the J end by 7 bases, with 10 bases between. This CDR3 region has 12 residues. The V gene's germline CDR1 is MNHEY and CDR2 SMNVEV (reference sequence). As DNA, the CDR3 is TGTGCCAGCAGTTCGAGGGTTGGTGGCTACACCTTC. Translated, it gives CASSSRVGGYTF.

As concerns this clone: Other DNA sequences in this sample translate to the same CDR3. CDR3 protein: CASSGKQGKHTEAFF. In DNA, the CDR3 is TGTGCCAGTAGTGGGAAGCAGGGAAAGCACACTGAAGCTTTCTTT. This chain links TRBV19 with TRBJ1-1, with D perhaps TRBD1 (5 bases). V was trimmed by 5 bases and J by 3 bases, leaving 16 bases between them. This CDR3 is 15 amino acids long. Germline CDR1 and CDR2: LNHDA and SQIVND (reference sequence).

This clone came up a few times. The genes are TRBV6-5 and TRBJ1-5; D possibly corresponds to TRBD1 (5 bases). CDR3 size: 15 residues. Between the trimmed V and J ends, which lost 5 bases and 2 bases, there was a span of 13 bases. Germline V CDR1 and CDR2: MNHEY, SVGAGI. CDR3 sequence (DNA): TGTGCCAGCAGTCGAGGCAGGGCCGGCAATCAGCCCCAGCATTTT. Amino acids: CASSRGRAGNQPQHF.

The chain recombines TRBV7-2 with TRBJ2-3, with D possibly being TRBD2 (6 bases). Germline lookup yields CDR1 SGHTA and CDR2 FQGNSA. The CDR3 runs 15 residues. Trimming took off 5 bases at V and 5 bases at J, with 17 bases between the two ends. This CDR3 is CASSTGGAQGDTQYF. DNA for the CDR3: TGTGCCAGCAGCACAGGAGGGGCGCAGGGAGATACGCAGTATTTT. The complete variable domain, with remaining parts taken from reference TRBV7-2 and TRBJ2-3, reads GAGVSQSPSNKVTEKGKDVELRCDPISGHTALYWYRQSLGQGLEFLIYFQGNSAPDKSGLPSDRFSAERTGGSVSTLTIQRTQQEDSAVYLCASSTGGAQGDTQYFGPGTRLTVL.

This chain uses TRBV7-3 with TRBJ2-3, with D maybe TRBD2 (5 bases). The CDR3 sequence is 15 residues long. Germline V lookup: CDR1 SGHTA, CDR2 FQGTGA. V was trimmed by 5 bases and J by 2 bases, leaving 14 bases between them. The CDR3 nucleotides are TGTGCCAGCAGCACCGGGAACGCATACACAGATACGCAGTATTTT. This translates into CASSTGNAYTDTQYF.

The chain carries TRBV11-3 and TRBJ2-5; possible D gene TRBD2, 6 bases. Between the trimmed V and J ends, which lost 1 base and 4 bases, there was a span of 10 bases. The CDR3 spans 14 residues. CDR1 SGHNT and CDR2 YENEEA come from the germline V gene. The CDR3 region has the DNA TGTGCCAGCAGCTTAGTAGGGAGGTTAGAGACCCAGTACTTC. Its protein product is CASSLVGRLETQYF. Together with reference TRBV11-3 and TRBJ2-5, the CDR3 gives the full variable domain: EAGVVQSPRYKIIEKKQPVAFWCNPISGHNTLYWYLQNLGQGPELLIRYENEEAVDDSQLPKDRFSAERLKGVDSTLKIQPAELGDSAVYLCASSLVGRLETQYFGPGTRLLVL.

CDR3 residues: CASSQTGTDSIYGYTF. In nucleotides, the CDR3 is TGCGCCAGCAGCCAAACCGGGACAGACTCTATCTATGGCTACACCTTC. This rearrangement joins TRBV4-3 to TRBJ1-2; TRBD1 matches 7 bases. This CDR3 has 16 amino acids. Unmatched junction bases numbered 10, after V lost 2 bases and J lost 4 bases. CDR1 is LGHNA, CDR2 YSLEER, per germline.

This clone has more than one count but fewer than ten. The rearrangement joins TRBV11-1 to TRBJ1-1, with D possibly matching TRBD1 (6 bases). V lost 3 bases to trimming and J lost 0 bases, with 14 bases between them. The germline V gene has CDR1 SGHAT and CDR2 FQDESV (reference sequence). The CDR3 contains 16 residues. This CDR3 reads CASSFHRASLNTEAFF. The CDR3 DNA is TGTGCCAGCAGCTTCCACAGGGCCAGCTTGAACACTGAAGCTTTCTTT.

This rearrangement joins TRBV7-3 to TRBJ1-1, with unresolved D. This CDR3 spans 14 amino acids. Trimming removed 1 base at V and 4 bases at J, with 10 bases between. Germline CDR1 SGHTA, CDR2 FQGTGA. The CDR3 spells CASSLIAGSTEAFF. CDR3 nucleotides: TGTGCCAGCAGCTTAATCGCGGGTTCCACTGAAGCTTTCTTT.